This T cell receptor (beta chain) was retrieved from a study of response to subunit inactivated influenza vaccine (dated by TCRdb to the late 2010s). As for the study more broadly: To follow how T cells responded to a trivalent subunit inactivated influenza vaccine, the researchers relied on deep quantitative profiling of the T cell receptor repertoire. Beyond this particular receptor, the publication reports: According to the authors, only a limited number of new T cells may be recruited by each seasonal influenza vaccination.

V is clipped by 6 bases and J by 13 bases, and the sequence between their germline boundaries is 13 bases long. Inclusive of the bounding cysteine and phenylalanine, the CDR3 is 12 residues long. Here the CDR3 DNA is all that survives: 36 bases in frame from base 1. In this sample, this clonotype turned up many times. The target of this receptor is not known. The record has no base qualities; no much larger clone is one base away. The library relied on RT-PCR. For sequencing, an Illumina HiSeq 2500 was employed. The public reads were reprocessed in TCRdb via fastp at Q25 and MiXCR, keeping in-frame beta chains. Here each entry gathers all rows of one CDR3 protein and keeps the most common genes and DNA. Here the sample has more than 700,000 distinct CDR3 sequences; 21% occur a single time. The ten largest make up 9.5% to 13% of the sample.

This receptor chain uses TRBV12-3 or TRBV12-4 and TRBJ1-6; a confident D gene designation cannot be given. The starting material was PBMCs from blood, obtained around 5 days after vaccination. The sequence was obtained from a man aged 50 to 59 who received an inactivated influenza vaccine. Donor details come from another sample of the same person, matched by shared clones. In nucleotide form, the sequence is TGTGCCAGCAGCACGGTCCCGGGTCCCCTCCACTTT. It is translated as CASSTVPGPLHF.